Below are 30 T cell receptor beta chains sequenced from a single sample in a study of blood T cell repertoires in COVID-19. Repertoires were generated with immunoSEQ multiplex PCR, while TCRdb's copy carries only in-frame clones and drops some. This sample has tens of thousands of clones, with roughly 80% found just once. Sequencing was performed on peripheral blood. Source of these receptors: a woman aged 55-75 years with acute or convalescent COVID-19.

The chain links TRBV11-2 to TRBJ1-3, with TRBD1 as a possible D gene (5 bases). There are 14 residues in the CDR3. V was trimmed by 4 bases and J by 7 bases, leaving 14 bases between them. CDR1 and CDR2 (germline): SGHAT, FQNNGV. Written as DNA, the CDR3 is TGTGCCAGCAGCTCAGGGACTAGGCGGAACACCATATATTTT. It codes for CASSSGTRRNTIYF. The full variable domain, rest sourced from reference TRBV11-2 and TRBJ1-3, is EAGVAQSPRYKIIEKRQSVAFWCNPISGHATLYWYQQILGQGPKLLIQFQNNGVVDDSQLPKDRFSAERLKGVDSTLKIQPAKLEDSAVYLCASSSGTRRNTIYFGEGSWLTVV.

The chain recombines TRBV3-1 (or the pseudogene TRBV3-2) with TRBJ1-2; D ambiguous. This CDR3 has 15 amino acids. From germline, CDR1 is LGHDT and CDR2 YNNKEL (reference sequence). V lost 4 bases and J 3 bases, leaving 15 bases between the germline ends. The CDR3 coding sequence is TGTGCCAGCAGCCCTCAGACGGGGTTGGACTATGGCTACACCTTC. Translated: CASSPQTGLDYGYTF.

This chain connects TRBV1 to TRBJ1-2; the table's D call, TRBD1, has no DNA check behind it. TRBV1 counts as a pseudogene. There are 14 residues in the CDR3. The CDR3 reads CTSSHHRGKGGYTF. DNA for the CDR3: TGCACCAGCAGCCACCACAGGGGGAAAGGTGGCTACACCTTC.

This clone was counted once. The J gene is TRBJ2-7, the V gene TRBV2, with 8 nucleotides matching TRBD2. The CDR3 loop spans 13 amino acids. Per germline, CDR1 SNHLY and CDR2 FYNNEI. V trimming: 7 bases; J trimming: 5 bases; junction bases outside the gene matches: 7. CDR3 in DNA: TGTGCCAGCATTCGGGGGGGCCCGGACGAGCAGTACTTC. Translated, it gives CASIRGGPDEQYF.

This sequence joins TRBV2 and TRBJ1-4; TRBD1 is a possible D gene (6 bases). V was pared by 7 bases and J by 0 bases, with 15 bases between. The CDR3 is 16 amino acids. Germline V gene lookup returns CDR1 SNHLY and CDR2 FYNNEI. CDR3 coding DNA: TGTGCCAGCACATGGGCGGGGGCAGCAACTAATGAAAAACTGTTTTTT. The encoded protein is CASTWAGAATNEKLFF.

The rearrangement joins TRBV7-9 to TRBJ1-2, with a possible D match to TRBD1 (5 bases). The CDR3 contains 14 residues. V was cut by 5 bases and J by 2 bases, with 12 bases left in between. Germline V gene sequence: CDR1 SEHNR, CDR2 FQNEAQ (reference sequence). This CDR3 is CASSERGENYGYTF. Written as DNA, the CDR3 is TGTGCCAGCAGCGAACGGGGGGAGAACTATGGCTACACCTTC.

V gene TRBV7-2 combines with J gene TRBJ2-7; perhaps TRBD1 as D (6 bases). CDR1 and CDR2 (germline): SGHTA, FQGNSA. CDR3 length: 14 residues. V lost 5 bases and J 3 bases, leaving 14 bases between the germline ends. Here the CDR3 DNA reads TGTGCCAGCAGCCCCCGGGCCAGGGGCTACGAGCAGTACTTC. It specifies CASSPRARGYEQYF.

The chain has TRBV2 and TRBJ1-2; D is undetermined. This CDR3 has 13 amino acids. Trimming stripped 5 bases from V and 7 bases from J, with 14 bases between. Germline CDR1 and CDR2: SNHLY and FYNNEI. In DNA, the CDR3 is TGTGCCAGCAGTCTAGAGAGGCGGGGTGGCTACACCTTC. Translated, it gives CASSLERRGGYTF. The variable domain in full, completed from reference TRBV2 and TRBJ1-2, reads EPEVTQTPSHQVTQMGQEVILRCVPISNHLYFYWYRQILGQKVEFLVSFYNNEISEKSEIFDDQFSVERPDGSNFTLKIRSTKLEDSAMYFCASSLERRGGYTFGSGTRLTVV.

V usage is TRBV5-4 and J usage is TRBJ2-6; unclear D gene. CDR1 is SGHNT and CDR2 is YYREEE in the germline V gene (reference sequence). This CDR3 is 16 amino acids long. The V and J ends lost 1 base and 1 base respectively, with 9 bases between them. The CDR3 spells CASSLNQFSGANVLTF. The CDR3 coding sequence is TGTGCCAGCAGCTTGAATCAGTTTTCTGGGGCCAACGTCCTGACTTTC.

J is TRBJ2-7 and V is TRBV5-6; 7 bases are shared with TRBD1. Losses at the gene ends were 5 bases for V and 5 bases for J; bases not matched to a gene: 16. Germline V gives CDR1 SGHDT, CDR2 YYEEEE. This CDR3 has 16 amino acids. As DNA, the CDR3 is TGTGCCAGCAGTCGGGACAGTAACCCAAGAACTCACGAGCAGTACTTC. Translation: CASSRDSNPRTHEQYF.

This chain joins TRBV24-1 and TRBJ2-2; D unresolved. The V gene lost 9 bases and the J gene lost 0 bases, with 10 bases spanning the gap. The CDR3 contains 14 residues. Germline CDR1 and CDR2: KGHDR and SFDVKD. The chain's CDR3 is CATAQSANTGELFF. CDR3 bases: TGTGCCACCGCCCAATCAGCGAACACCGGGGAGCTGTTTTTT.

This clone was picked up one time. The rearrangement links TRBV5-1 to TRBJ2-4; D is perhaps TRBD1 (7 bases). The CDR3 has 16 residues. Germline V CDR1 and CDR2: SGHRS, YFSETQ. V lost 4 bases to trimming and J lost 1 base, with 15 bases between them. CDR3 bases: TGCGCCAGCAGCCCCCAGGGGGGTGAGGCCAAAAACATTCAGTACTTC. Translated, it gives CASSPQGGEAKNIQYF.

The chain uses TRBV6-5 and TRBJ2-7; no definite D call. Germline-derived CDR1 and CDR2 are MNHEY and SVGAGI. The CDR3 runs to 11 residues. Trimming left V 4 bases short and J 2 bases short, with 3 bases between. CDR3 bases: TGTGCCAGCAGTTCAGCCTACGAGCAGTACTTC. It encodes CASSSAYEQYF.

The chain recombines TRBV18 with TRBJ2-7, with D perhaps matching TRBD1 (6 bases). Per germline, CDR1 KGHSH and CDR2 LQKENI. CDR3 size: 12 residues. The V end was cut by 6 bases, the J end by 6 bases, with 12 bases between. The CDR3 nucleotides read TGTGCCAGCTCGCTAAACAGGGCCGAGCAGTACTTC. Protein product: CASSLNRAEQYF.

V usage is TRBV7-2 and J usage is TRBJ2-1, with 9 bases identical to TRBD1. The germline V gene encodes CDR1 SGHTA and CDR2 FQGNSA. Trimming cost V 4 bases and J 8 bases; bases outside gene matches: 9. This CDR3 contains 15 residues. CDR3 loop: CASSSPGTGRYEQFF. CDR3 sequence (DNA): TGTGCCAGCAGCTCCCCCGGGACAGGGAGATATGAGCAGTTCTTC.

This chain joins TRBV25-1 and TRBJ2-3; weak D call: TRBD1 (6 bases). There are 13 residues in the CDR3. V lost 9 bases and J 0 bases, leaving 10 bases between the germline ends. Germline lookup yields CDR1 MGHDK and CDR2 SYGVNS. CDR3 sequence reads: CASRDTSTDTQYF. Written as DNA, the CDR3 is TGTGCCAGTAGGGACACCAGCACAGATACGCAGTATTTT.

This sequence joins TRBV12-5 and TRBJ1-2; D remains ambiguous. This CDR3 contains 15 residues. CDR1 LGHNT and CDR2 FRNRAP come from the germline V gene. The V end was cut by 1 base, the J end by 2 bases, with 11 bases between. In DNA, the CDR3 is TGTGCTAGTGGTTTGGCCTGGGAGGGAAACTATGGCTACACCTTC. Its translation: CASGLAWEGNYGYTF.

This clone has only one observation. The CDR3 spells CASSTTGGEKLFF. The CDR3 DNA reads TGTGCCAGCAGTACGACAGGCGGGGAAAAACTGTTTTTT. The V and J genes are TRBV2 and TRBJ1-4; D may be TRBD1 (6 bases). Germline CDR1 and CDR2: SNHLY and FYNNEI. The length of the CDR3 is 13 residues. V lost 5 bases to trimming and J lost 8 bases, with 12 bases between them.

This clone was found once. This chain connects TRBV19 to TRBJ2-7; TRBD1 matches 9 bases. CDR3 length equals 14 residues. From germline, CDR1 is LNHDA and CDR2 SQIVND (reference sequence). Trimming cost V 3 bases and J 4 bases; bases outside gene matches: 4. CDR3 region: CASSIGTGKYEQYF. The CDR3 nucleotides are TGTGCCAGTAGTATCGGGACAGGGAAATACGAGCAGTACTTC.

The gene calls are TRBV30 and TRBJ1-3; D gene uncertain. The CDR3 contains 12 residues. Germline V gives CDR1 GTSNPN, CDR2 SVGIG (reference sequence). The V end was cut by 3 bases, the J end by 3 bases, with 6 bases between. The CDR3 spells CAWSGNGNTIYF. The CDR3 DNA reads as TGTGCCTGGAGCGGGAATGGAAACACCATATATTTT.

The gene calls are TRBV3-1 (or the pseudogene TRBV3-2) and TRBJ2-1; possible D gene TRBD2, 5 bases. With 0 bases removed from V and 2 bases from J, the gap between germline ends came to 11 bases. The CDR3 is 16 residues long. Per the germline V gene, CDR1 is LGHDT and CDR2 is YNNKEL (reference sequence). The CDR3 is CASSQDPGSTYNEQFF. The CDR3 DNA reads as TGTGCCAGCAGCCAAGATCCGGGGAGTACCTACAATGAGCAGTTCTTC.

The V gene is TRBV6-2 or TRBV6-3, the J gene TRBJ1-2; 8 bases match TRBD1. The CDR3 is 17 amino acids. Trimming cost V 6 bases and J 7 bases; bases outside gene matches: 19. Germline V CDR1 and CDR2: MNHEY, SVGEGT. In DNA form, the CDR3 reads TGTGCCAGCAGCCCACCGGACAGGGAAAACGCGAGGTCTGGCTACACCTTC. It translates to CASSPPDRENARSGYTF.

The rearrangement joins TRBV5-1 to TRBJ1-5, with TRBD1 identical over 12 bases. V dropped 4 bases and J dropped 1; count of bases not matched to a gene: 3. CDR1 and CDR2 from the germline V gene are SGHRS and YFSETQ. This CDR3 has 16 residues. CDR3 DNA sequence: TGCGCCAGCAGCCCGGGACAGGGGGCAAGCAATCAGCCCCAGCATTTT. Translating gives CASSPGQGASNQPQHF.

This clone was counted a single time. V usage is TRBV12-5 and J usage is TRBJ1-5; no clear D. The CDR3 is 11 residues long. V was clipped by 4 bases and J by 7 bases, with 5 bases between them. Germline loops: CDR1 LGHNT, CDR2 FRNRAP. The CDR3: CASGSVQPQHF. In nucleotides, the CDR3 is TGTGCTAGTGGTTCTGTACAGCCCCAGCATTTT.

The chain links TRBV7-8 to TRBJ2-1, with D possibly matching TRBD1 (5 bases). In germline, CDR1 is SGHVS, CDR2 FQNEAQ. CDR3 length equals 12 residues. Trimming cost V 5 bases and J 13 bases, with 15 bases left between them. CDR3 region: CASSRATVPQFF. The DNA of the CDR3 is TGTGCCAGCAGCCGGGCGACAGTACCTCAGTTCTTC.

This chain uses TRBV16 with TRBJ1-6; unclear D gene. The germline V and J ends were trimmed by 4 bases and 10 bases, with 11 bases remaining between them. The germline gives CDR1 KGHSY, CDR2 FQNENV. This CDR3 is 13 amino acids long. CDR3 residues: CASSPERESPLHF. The CDR3 DNA reads as TGTGCCAGCAGCCCCGAAAGAGAATCACCCCTCCACTTT.

This clone was recorded only once. In nucleotides, the CDR3 is TGCGCCAGCAGCACCGGGACAGGGCAAAACTATGGCTACACCTTC. Its translation is CASSTGTGQNYGYTF. This sequence joins TRBV5-1 and TRBJ1-2; 9 bases agree with TRBD1. The ends lost 4 bases at V and 2 bases at J; junction bases unmatched: 6. The length of the CDR3 is 15 residues. Germline V gene sequence: CDR1 SGHRS, CDR2 YFSETQ.

The CDR3, as DNA: TGTGCCACCAGAAAGGACTCATACCCTGGCTACACCTTC. It encodes CATRKDSYPGYTF. The V and J genes are TRBV7-2 and TRBJ1-2; D gene uncertain. The CDR3 is made up of 13 amino acids. V dropped 10 bases and J dropped 7 bases, with 19 bases sitting between them. Germline assignment: CDR1 SGHTA and CDR2 FQGNSA.

The chain has TRBV7-8 and TRBJ1-1; no clear D. V was shortened by 2 bases and J by 3 bases, with 7 bases between the two germline ends. Germline V gene sequence: CDR1 SGHVS, CDR2 FQNEAQ. There are 13 residues in the CDR3. For the CDR3, the DNA is TGTGCCAGCAGCTTAAAAGCCGACACTGAAGCTTTCTTT. The encoded protein is CASSLKADTEAFF.

The CDR3 loop is CASSAGGVGTGELFF. CDR3 bases: TGTGCCAGCAGTGCCGGCGGGGTCGGCACCGGGGAGCTGTTTTTT. The gene calls are TRBV6-4 and TRBJ2-2; the D gene is possibly TRBD2 (6 bases). Per the germline V gene, CDR1 is MRHNA and CDR2 is SNTAGT. The CDR3 totals 15 residues. Trimming removed 4 bases at V and 4 bases at J, with 13 bases between.